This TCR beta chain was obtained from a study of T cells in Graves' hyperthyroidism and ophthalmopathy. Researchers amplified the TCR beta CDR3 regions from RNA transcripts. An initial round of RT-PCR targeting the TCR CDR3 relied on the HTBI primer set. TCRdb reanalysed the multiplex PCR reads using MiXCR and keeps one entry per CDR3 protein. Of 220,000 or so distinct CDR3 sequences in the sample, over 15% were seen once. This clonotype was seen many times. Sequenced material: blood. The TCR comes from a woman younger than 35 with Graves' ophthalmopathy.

The CDR3, as DNA: TGTGCCAGCAGTCCCGCCCGGGAGGGACGCTCACCCCTCCACTTT. This codes for CASSPAREGRSPLHF. V gene TRBV6-1 combines with J gene TRBJ1-6; possibly TRBD1 for D (5 bases). The CDR3 loop spans 15 amino acids. Trimming cost V 5 bases and J 10 bases, with 18 bases left between them. Looked up from germline, CDR1 is MNHNS and CDR2 is SASEGT.